One sample yielded the 27 T cell receptor beta chains listed below, sequenced in a study of blood T cell repertoires in COVID-19. The method was immunoSEQ multiplex PCR; TCRdb's version includes in-frame clones alone and lacks a portion of them. The sample has 120,000 or so clones, around 86% seen once. The sequenced sample was peripheral blood. These TCRs come from a woman of 80 years or more with acute or convalescent COVID-19.

This clone showed up just a few times. The gene calls are TRBV19 and TRBJ1-2; 10 bases agree with TRBD1. V lost 0 bases and J lost 8; bases outside the gene matches: 18. The CDR3 contains 19 residues. CDR1 LNHDA and CDR2 SQIVND come from the germline V gene (reference sequence). The CDR3 reads CASSIDELLSRDRGSGYTF. CDR3 DNA: TGTGCCAGTAGTATAGATGAACTCCTGAGCCGGGACAGGGGTTCCGGCTACACCTTC.

This chain joins TRBV7-2 and TRBJ2-1, with TRBD1 identical over 7 bases. CDR1 is SGHTA, CDR2 FQGNSA, per germline. The CDR3 contains 16 residues. Trimming took 7 bases from V and 6 from J; bases not matched to a gene: 15. The CDR3 reads CASTSVIGGPSNEQFF. The DNA for the CDR3 is TGTGCCAGCACTTCAGTCATAGGGGGCCCTAGCAATGAGCAGTTCTTC.

The rearrangement uses TRBV21-1 and TRBJ2-7; the D call of TRBD2 is as the table states it, not checked on the DNA. TRBV21-1 corresponds to a pseudogene. The CDR3 consists of 15 residues. CDR3 sequence (DNA): TGTGCCAGCATCACGCGGCTAGCGGCGCACTACGAGCAGTACGTC. The encoded protein is CASITRLAAHYEQYV.

The V and J genes are TRBV27 and TRBJ1-1, with D possibly TRBD1 on 5 matching bases. This CDR3 is 12 amino acids long. CDR1 is MNHEY, CDR2 SMNVEV, per germline (reference sequence). The V and J ends lost 4 bases and 6 bases respectively, with 9 bases between them. CDR3 in amino acids: CASSSGYAEAFF. The DNA of the CDR3 is TGTGCCAGCAGTTCAGGGTACGCTGAAGCTTTCTTT.

This clone was seen once. The gene calls are TRBV9 and TRBJ2-3, with 7 nucleotides matching TRBD2. The CDR3 totals 15 residues. V trimming: 0 bases; J trimming: 4 bases; junction bases outside the gene matches: 5. Germline lookup yields CDR1 SGDLS and CDR2 YYNGEE. This CDR3 is CASSVGNSGPDTQYF. The CDR3 nucleotides read TGTGCCAGCAGCGTAGGAAATAGCGGGCCAGATACGCAGTATTTT. Filled out from reference TRBV9 and TRBJ2-3, the complete variable domain reads DSGVTQTPKHLITATGQRVTLRCSPRSGDLSVYWYQQSLDQGLQFLIQYYNGEERAKGNILERFSAQQFPDLHSELNLSSLELGDSALYFCASSVGNSGPDTQYFGPGTRLTVL.

The CDR3 region has the DNA TGTGCCAGCAGCTTAGATCCCCCCCAAGGGGTTGGACAGAACACTGAAGCTTTCTTT. Residues: CASSLDPPQGVGQNTEAFF. V gene TRBV11-3 combines with J gene TRBJ1-1; a possible D gene is TRBD1 (5 bases). CDR3 length: 19 residues. The V end lost 0 bases, the J end lost 1 base, and 21 bases lay between the germline ends. The V gene's germline CDR1 is SGHNT and CDR2 YENEEA.

The chain has TRBV19 and TRBJ2-7; 8 nucleotides match TRBD1. The germline V gene encodes CDR1 LNHDA and CDR2 SQIVND (reference sequence). V was pared by 6 bases and J by 6 bases, with 4 bases of the junction left unmatched. There are 12 residues in the CDR3. This CDR3 is CASRQGAGEQYV. For the CDR3, the DNA is TGTGCCAGTAGGCAGGGGGCAGGCGAGCAGTACGTC.

The V call is TRBV28, the J call TRBJ2-2, with 8 bases that match TRBD2. The V gene end was trimmed by 6 bases and the J gene end by 3 bases; junction bases not matched to a gene: 3. The CDR3 contains 14 residues. Germline V gene data show CDR1 as MDHEN and CDR2 as SYDVKM. Here the CDR3 reads CASSTSGHTGELFF. Written as DNA, the CDR3 is TGTGCCAGCAGCACTAGCGGACACACCGGGGAGCTGTTTTTT. Using reference TRBV28 and TRBJ2-2 for the parts outside the CDR3, the full variable domain is DVKVTQSSRYLVKRTGEKVFLECVQDMDHENMFWYRQDPGLGLRLIYFSYDVKMKEKGDIPEGYSVSREKKERFSLILESASTNQTSMYLCASSTSGHTGELFFGEGSRLTVL.

This clone appeared a few times. This sequence joins TRBV7-8 and TRBJ1-3, with a weak D call TRBD1 (5 bases). Germline V gives CDR1 SGHVS, CDR2 FQNEAQ. V dropped 0 bases and J dropped 4 bases, with 19 bases sitting between them. This CDR3 contains 18 residues. This chain's CDR3 is CASSLARLGPVFGNTIYF. CDR3 sequence (DNA): TGTGCCAGCAGCTTAGCGAGATTGGGGCCCGTGTTCGGAAACACCATATATTTT.

V and J are TRBV2 and TRBJ1-4; TRBD1 might be the D (6 bases). The ends were cut back, 8 bases at V and 7 bases at J, with 20 bases in the middle. The germline gives CDR1 SNHLY, CDR2 FYNNEI. The CDR3 has 15 amino acids. This CDR3 reads CASHRTGTRVEKLFF. Here the CDR3 DNA reads TGTGCCAGCCACCGAACCGGGACACGGGTTGAAAAACTGTTTTTT.

J is TRBJ1-1 and V is TRBV7-8, with D hard to call. The CDR3 consists of 13 residues. Between the trimmed V and J ends, which lost 2 bases and 2 bases, there was a span of 6 bases. Germline CDR1 reads SGHVS; CDR2 reads FQNEAQ. The DNA of the CDR3 is TGTGCCAGCAGCTTACTAAGCAACACTGAAGCTTTCTTT. This translates into CASSLLSNTEAFF.

The table lists this clone with a count of one. The V and J genes are TRBV2 and TRBJ2-7, with 10 bases identical to TRBD2. CDR3 length: 14 amino acids. V lost 5 bases to trimming and J lost 2 bases; unmatched junction nucleotides: 3. Germline CDR1 reads SNHLY; CDR2 reads FYNNEI. Here the CDR3 reads CASSRLAGPYEQYF. The CDR3 nucleotides are TGTGCCAGCAGTCGACTAGCGGGCCCCTACGAGCAGTACTTC.

CDR3 amino acids: CASSYSKLRPLHF. The CDR3 nucleotides are TGTGCCAGCAGTTACTCGAAGTTGAGACCCCTCCACTTT. V and J are TRBV6-5 and TRBJ1-6; D unclear. V shed 0 bases and J shed 12 bases, with 9 bases lying between them. The germline V gene encodes CDR1 MNHEY and CDR2 SVGAGI. The CDR3 runs to 13 residues.

The chain couples TRBV19 to TRBJ1-1; no firm D call. Germline CDR1 reads LNHDA; CDR2 reads SQIVND (reference sequence). This CDR3 spans 12 amino acids. Trimming shortened V by 10 bases and J by 1 base, and 10 bases separated the two germline ends. The CDR3 DNA reads TGTGCCACCACCCGGGGGAACACTGAAGCTTTCTTT. Its protein is CATTRGNTEAFF.

The V gene is TRBV20-1, the J gene TRBJ1-1; D perhaps matches TRBD1 (5 bases). Between the trimmed V and J ends, which lost 3 bases and 4 bases, there was a span of 12 bases. The CDR3 runs 13 residues. Germline lookup yields CDR1 DFQATT and CDR2 SNEGSKA (reference sequence). The CDR3 region is CSASGQGGTEAFF. CDR3 DNA: TGCAGTGCTAGTGGGCAGGGTGGCACTGAAGCTTTCTTT.

The chain couples TRBV27 to TRBJ1-1; possibly TRBD1 for D (6 bases). The CDR3 extends over 14 amino acids. With 3 bases removed from V and 4 bases from J, the gap between germline ends came to 12 bases. Germline V CDR1 and CDR2: MNHEY, SMNVEV (reference sequence). DNA for the CDR3: TGTGCCAGCAGTTTGGGAGGGGGGGTCACTGAAGCTTTCTTT. Its translation: CASSLGGGVTEAFF.

This chain links TRBV7-6 with TRBJ2-3; D uncertain. Per the germline V gene, CDR1 is SGHVS and CDR2 is FNYEAQ. V was shortened by 5 bases and J by 3 bases, with 6 bases between the two germline ends. CDR3 size: 12 residues. The DNA for the CDR3 is TGTGCCAGCAGCCCCGGGACAGATACGCAGTATTTT. Its translation: CASSPGTDTQYF.

The rearrangement joins TRBV5-1 to TRBJ2-2; D is uncertain. V was clipped by 3 bases and J by 2 bases, with 2 bases between them. Germline lookup yields CDR1 SGHRS and CDR2 YFSETQ. The CDR3 runs 12 residues. CDR3 coding DNA: TGCGCCAGCAGCTCTAACACCGGGGAGCTGTTTTTT. Its translation: CASSSNTGELFF. Variable domain in full (rest from reference TRBV5-1 and TRBJ2-2): KAGVTQTPRYLIKTRGQQVTLSCSPISGHRSVSWYQQTPGQGLQFLFEYFSETQRNKGNFPGRFSGRQFSNSRSEMNVSTLELGDSALYLCASSSNTGELFFGEGSRLTVL.

The genes are TRBV6-5 and TRBJ2-1; weak D call: TRBD2 (5 bases). CDR1 is MNHEY, CDR2 SVGAGI, per germline. V was cut by 2 bases and J by 6 bases, with 11 bases left in between. The CDR3 runs 14 residues. The CDR3 sequence: CASSYKRVSNEQFF. The CDR3 nucleotides read TGTGCCAGCAGTTACAAGAGGGTTAGCAATGAGCAGTTCTTC.

The rearrangement uses TRBV5-6 and TRBJ2-3; TRBD2 matches 8 bases. CDR1 is SGHDT, CDR2 YYEEEE, per germline. There are 15 residues in the CDR3. Unmatched junction bases numbered 3, after V lost 2 bases and J lost 1 base. This CDR3 is CASSFLRGGTDTQYF. CDR3 DNA sequence: TGTGCCAGCAGCTTTTTGCGGGGGGGCACAGATACGCAGTATTTT.

The count of this clone is one. V gene TRBV10-3 combines with J gene TRBJ1-2; the match to TRBD1 covers 8 bases. The length of the CDR3 is 14 residues. J lost 4 bases, V lost 3 bases, and 4 bases had no gene match. Germline V gives CDR1 ENHRY, CDR2 SYGVKD. CDR3 loop: CAISEGQGVYGYTF. CDR3 in DNA: TGTGCCATCAGTGAAGGACAGGGTGTCTATGGCTACACCTTC.

Points on this clone: A junction boundary mismatches the germline segment, possibly from a read error. The gene calls are TRBV20-1 and TRBJ1-2, with 8 bases aligning to TRBD1. There are 11 residues in the CDR3. The germline V gene encodes CDR1 DFQATT and CDR2 SNEGSKA (reference sequence). This chain's CDR3 is CSAFLRDRTSF. CDR3 sequence (DNA): TGCAGTGCTTTTCTCCGGGACAGGACTTCCTTC.

This chain links TRBV18 with TRBJ1-5; perhaps TRBD1 as D (6 bases). The CDR3 consists of 16 residues. Trimming cost V 1 base and J 3 bases, with 13 bases left between them. Germline CDR1 KGHSH, CDR2 LQKENI. The CDR3 loop is CASSPRRTAYNQPQHF. In DNA form, the CDR3 reads TGTGCCAGCTCACCACGCAGGACAGCTTACAATCAGCCCCAGCATTTT.

This rearrangement joins TRBV6-5 to TRBJ1-5; D possibly corresponds to TRBD1 (5 bases). The CDR3 length is 15 residues. V was cut by 2 bases and J by 4 bases, with 12 bases left in between. Germline CDR1 reads MNHEY; CDR2 reads SVGAGI. CDR3 residues: CASSYKAGRNQPQHF. The CDR3 DNA sequence: TGTGCCAGCAGTTACAAGGCAGGGCGGAATCAGCCCCAGCATTTT.

CDR3 in amino acids: CASRRTGGYEQYF. CDR3 coding DNA: TGTGCCAGCAGAAGGACAGGGGGCTACGAGCAGTACTTC. V usage is TRBV7-2 and J usage is TRBJ2-7, with 10 positions matching TRBD1. This CDR3 has 13 amino acids. The ends lost 6 bases at V and 3 bases at J; junction bases unmatched: 2. The V gene's germline CDR1 is SGHTA and CDR2 FQGNSA.

The chain has TRBV28 and TRBJ1-1; 9 bases match TRBD1. The germline V gene has CDR1 MDHEN and CDR2 SYDVKM. The CDR3 extends over 11 amino acids. The CDR3 DNA reads TGTCAGGCGGGACAGGGATTGGAAGCTTTCTTT. Protein product: CQAGQGLEAFF.

The V call is TRBV5-4, the J call TRBJ1-4; 9 bases line up with TRBD1. V shed 5 bases and J 5 bases; nucleotides not matched to a gene: 4. The CDR3 consists of 14 residues. The germline gives CDR1 SGHNT, CDR2 YYREEE (reference sequence). This CDR3 is CASSSGTGNEKLFF. The CDR3 bases are TGTGCCAGCAGTTCCGGGACAGGGAATGAAAAACTGTTTTTT.